This T cell receptor (beta chain) appears in the sequencing data of a study of OX40 agonist ivuxolimab in advanced cancers. In the study overall: Patients with prior anti-PD-1, anti-PD-L1 or anti-CTLA-4 therapy were eligible; roughly 40% had some.

The junction had 3 bases not matched to a gene; V was cut back by 5 bases and J by 5 bases. This CDR3 region has 13 residues. CDR1 is MNHNY, CDR2 SVGAGI, per germline (reference sequence). The investigators sampled blood at baseline, at cycle 4 day 1, and at cycle 7 day 1. This clone is a singleton in its sample. Some clones are missing from TCRdb's copy, which holds only in-frame ones; the method was immunoSEQ multiplex PCR. The repertoire holds 60,000 or so clones, with around 87% as singletons. The TCR was taken from an adult with an advanced solid tumor such as melanoma, head and neck, liver or kidney cancer. The chain combines TRBV6-6 with TRBJ2-5; 9 bases fit TRBD2. The sequencing used CD4+ or CD8+ T cells sorted from blood, collected in a trial of the OX40 agonist ivuxolimab. The CDR3 loop reads CASSPSGTETQYF. In DNA form, the CDR3 reads TGTGCCAGCAGTCCTAGCGGGACGGAGACCCAGTACTTC.